This T cell receptor (beta chain) was sequenced during a study of T-cell memory formation after mild COVID-19 (dated by TCRdb to 2020 to 2022). About the full investigation: TCR sequence clusters from the two donors were largely donor specific. In a couple of donors, T-cell clones that expanded and contracted after mild COVID-19 were tracked by sequencing TCRalpha and TCRbeta repertoires over time. The cohort was made up of two young adult volunteers, one female and one male, who were previously healthy.

This clonotype appeared a few times. Its antigen is still unknown. Base qualities are not recorded, but no much larger clone differs from it by a single base. Ficoll-Paque density gradient centrifugation was the method used to isolate PBMCs. Sequencing relied on an Illumina NovaSeq 6000. TCRalpha and TCRbeta cDNA libraries were constructed by 5'RACE with constant-segment primers, with sample barcodes and unique molecular identifiers being introduced. RNA was extracted from every sample with Trizol reagent. Library amplification was performed in two PCR steps, and a second sample barcode and Illumina TruSeq adapters were introduced in the second step. Sequencing of the libraries was done on an Illumina NovaSeq, producing 2 x 150 bp paired-end reads. Per the source publication's procedure: With migec v1.2.7, reads were demultiplexed and then collapsed into UMI-guided consensus sequences. Using mixcr v2.1.11, UMI consensuses were aligned to TRA and TRB V and J templates and then assembled into clonotypes. Clonotypes were classified as expanded or contracted when called significant by both edgeR and NoisET, with noise models trained on biological replicates. For edgeR calls, the thresholds were a false discovery rate-adjusted p below 0.01 and a log2 fold-change of 1. PCA with hierarchical clustering of max-normalized trajectories of the 1000 most abundant clonotypes was used as exploratory dynamics analysis. The CD4 or CD8 phenotype of responding clones was assigned using the separately sequenced CD4+ and CD8+ repertoires. In TCRdb, the public reads were trimmed at Q25 with fastp and aligned with MiXCR, with productive beta chains retained. A single entry per CDR3 protein holds the most common genes and DNA from its merged rows. The V and J calls here are based on TCRdb, not the publication. Counted in this sample were about 440,000 distinct CDR3 sequences; about 20% of them appeared once. Of the sample, approximately 8.1% is held by the ten largest clones.

Overall results and qualifications from the work: The study included only two mild cases, and larger cohorts that include severe cases with pre-infection samples were judged to be necessary. Some responding clones were detected in pre-infection memory, which suggested that pre-existing cross-reactive memory T cells had joined the SARS-CoV-2 response. Contracting CD4+ clones were found mainly in CM and EM memory subsets, while CD8+ clones were enriched in EMRA. SARS-CoV-2 specificity of the second-wave clones peaking on day 37 was not confirmed. Clones contracting from day 15 to 85 had balanced CD4/CD8 phenotypes, while a second wave expanding from day 15 to 37 was biased towards CD4+.

The CDR3 starts with the cysteine, ends with the phenylalanine, and has 11 residues. Left in the record is the CDR3 DNA by itself, 33 bases read in frame from the first base. V was cut back by 3 bases and J by 8 bases, leaving a gap of 10 bases between them. The germline V gene (reference sequence) specifies DFQATT as CDR1 and SNEGSKA as CDR2. This chain joins TRBV20-1 to TRBJ1-2, with a weak D call of TRBD1 (5 bases match). This TCR was sampled from an adult woman who had mild COVID-19 (a few samples of this study predate the infection). The sample titles of this study are shuffled in the database, so cell type and time point are left out; the donor was told from shared clones. Sequencing used PBMCs or a T cell subset sorted from them (not recorded which). CDR3 loop: CSASPGGGYTF. The DNA sequence is given as TGCAGTGCTAGTCCCGGGGGGGGCTACACCTTC.